This T cell receptor (beta chain) came from a study of radiotherapy plus CTLA-4 blockade in lung cancer (dated by TCRdb to the late 2010s). Study-level background: Among enrolled patients, roughly 20% had an objective response and approximately 30% reached disease control. Study-wide conclusions, independent of this receptor: The strongest predictors of response, as reported, were early dynamic changes in blood T cell clones along with a rise in serum interferon-beta after radiation. TCR clones derived from tumors expanded in peripheral blood after treatment with radiotherapy and ipilimumab.

The study tested focal radiation therapy combined with CTLA-4 blockade (ipilimumab) in patients with chemo-refractory metastatic non-small-cell lung cancer. Libraries were constructed by the immunoSEQ multiplex PCR assay. TCRdb retrieved this table from immuneACCESS and kept in-frame rearrangements only. Not all clones are present; in checked studies, unresolved V genes account for under half, and no reason is known for the remainder. The sample yields 80,000 to 95,000 clones; roughly 85% were counted once. The ten largest clones represent more than 20% of the sample. On this clone itself: The specificity of this receptor is unknown. Per-base quality was not reported, and no clone a single base away is much larger than it.

Via the germline V gene, CDR1 is SNHLY and CDR2 FYNNEI. Inclusive of the bounding cysteine and phenylalanine, the CDR3 is 14 residues long. The DNA shown is the 42-base CDR3, in frame from base 1. V is pared back by 7 bases and J by 10 bases, with 19 bases lying between the germline termini. The V and J segments used are TRBV2 and TRBJ1-4, with the D gene too uncertain to name. The receptor was derived from a human donor with non-small cell lung cancer that progressed on radiotherapy plus ipilimumab. The sequences come from peripheral blood, collected from a patient treated with radiotherapy plus ipilimumab. The CDR3 is CASNLRSADAKLFF. The DNA sequence is TGTGCCAGCAATCTGCGTTCGGCAGATGCAAAACTGTTTTTT.